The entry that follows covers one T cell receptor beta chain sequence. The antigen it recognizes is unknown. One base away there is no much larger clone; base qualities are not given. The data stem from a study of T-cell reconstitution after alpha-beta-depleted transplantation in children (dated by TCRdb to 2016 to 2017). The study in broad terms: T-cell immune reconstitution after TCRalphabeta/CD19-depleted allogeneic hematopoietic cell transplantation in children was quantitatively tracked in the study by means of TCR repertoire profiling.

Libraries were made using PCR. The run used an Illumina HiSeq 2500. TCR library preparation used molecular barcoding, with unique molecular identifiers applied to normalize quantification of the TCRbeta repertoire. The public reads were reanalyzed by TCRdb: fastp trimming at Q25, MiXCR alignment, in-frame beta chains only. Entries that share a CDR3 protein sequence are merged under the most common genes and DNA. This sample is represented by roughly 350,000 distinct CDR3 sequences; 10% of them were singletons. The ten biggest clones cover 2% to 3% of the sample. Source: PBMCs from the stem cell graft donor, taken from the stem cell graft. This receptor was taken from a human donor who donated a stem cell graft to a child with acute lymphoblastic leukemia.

The bases are TGTGCCAGCAGTTTCCTAAGTGGGTCGGTCACCGGGGAGCTGTTTTTT. The resulting protein is CASSFLSGSVTGELFF. Recombination connected TRBV12-3 or TRBV12-4 to TRBJ2-2; confidence is insufficient to name the D gene. V gives up 3 bases and J gives up 4 bases, and the segment between their germline ends measures 15 bases. From the cysteine through the phenylalanine, the CDR3 covers 16 amino acids. Only the CDR3 portion is preserved as DNA: 48 bases, with reading frame beginning at the first base.